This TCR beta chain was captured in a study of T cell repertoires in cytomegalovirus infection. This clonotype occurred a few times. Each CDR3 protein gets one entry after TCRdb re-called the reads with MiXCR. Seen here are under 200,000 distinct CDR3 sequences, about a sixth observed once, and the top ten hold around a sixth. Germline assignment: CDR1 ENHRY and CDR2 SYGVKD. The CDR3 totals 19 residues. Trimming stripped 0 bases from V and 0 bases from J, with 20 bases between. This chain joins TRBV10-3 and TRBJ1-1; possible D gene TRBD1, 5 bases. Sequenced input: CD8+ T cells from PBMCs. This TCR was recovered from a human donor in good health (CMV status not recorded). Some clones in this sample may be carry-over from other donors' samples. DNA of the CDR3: TGTGCCATCAGTGAGTCGGTAATAAGACCGGGGCCAATGAACACTGAAGCTTTCTTT. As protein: CAISESVIRPGPMNTEAFF.